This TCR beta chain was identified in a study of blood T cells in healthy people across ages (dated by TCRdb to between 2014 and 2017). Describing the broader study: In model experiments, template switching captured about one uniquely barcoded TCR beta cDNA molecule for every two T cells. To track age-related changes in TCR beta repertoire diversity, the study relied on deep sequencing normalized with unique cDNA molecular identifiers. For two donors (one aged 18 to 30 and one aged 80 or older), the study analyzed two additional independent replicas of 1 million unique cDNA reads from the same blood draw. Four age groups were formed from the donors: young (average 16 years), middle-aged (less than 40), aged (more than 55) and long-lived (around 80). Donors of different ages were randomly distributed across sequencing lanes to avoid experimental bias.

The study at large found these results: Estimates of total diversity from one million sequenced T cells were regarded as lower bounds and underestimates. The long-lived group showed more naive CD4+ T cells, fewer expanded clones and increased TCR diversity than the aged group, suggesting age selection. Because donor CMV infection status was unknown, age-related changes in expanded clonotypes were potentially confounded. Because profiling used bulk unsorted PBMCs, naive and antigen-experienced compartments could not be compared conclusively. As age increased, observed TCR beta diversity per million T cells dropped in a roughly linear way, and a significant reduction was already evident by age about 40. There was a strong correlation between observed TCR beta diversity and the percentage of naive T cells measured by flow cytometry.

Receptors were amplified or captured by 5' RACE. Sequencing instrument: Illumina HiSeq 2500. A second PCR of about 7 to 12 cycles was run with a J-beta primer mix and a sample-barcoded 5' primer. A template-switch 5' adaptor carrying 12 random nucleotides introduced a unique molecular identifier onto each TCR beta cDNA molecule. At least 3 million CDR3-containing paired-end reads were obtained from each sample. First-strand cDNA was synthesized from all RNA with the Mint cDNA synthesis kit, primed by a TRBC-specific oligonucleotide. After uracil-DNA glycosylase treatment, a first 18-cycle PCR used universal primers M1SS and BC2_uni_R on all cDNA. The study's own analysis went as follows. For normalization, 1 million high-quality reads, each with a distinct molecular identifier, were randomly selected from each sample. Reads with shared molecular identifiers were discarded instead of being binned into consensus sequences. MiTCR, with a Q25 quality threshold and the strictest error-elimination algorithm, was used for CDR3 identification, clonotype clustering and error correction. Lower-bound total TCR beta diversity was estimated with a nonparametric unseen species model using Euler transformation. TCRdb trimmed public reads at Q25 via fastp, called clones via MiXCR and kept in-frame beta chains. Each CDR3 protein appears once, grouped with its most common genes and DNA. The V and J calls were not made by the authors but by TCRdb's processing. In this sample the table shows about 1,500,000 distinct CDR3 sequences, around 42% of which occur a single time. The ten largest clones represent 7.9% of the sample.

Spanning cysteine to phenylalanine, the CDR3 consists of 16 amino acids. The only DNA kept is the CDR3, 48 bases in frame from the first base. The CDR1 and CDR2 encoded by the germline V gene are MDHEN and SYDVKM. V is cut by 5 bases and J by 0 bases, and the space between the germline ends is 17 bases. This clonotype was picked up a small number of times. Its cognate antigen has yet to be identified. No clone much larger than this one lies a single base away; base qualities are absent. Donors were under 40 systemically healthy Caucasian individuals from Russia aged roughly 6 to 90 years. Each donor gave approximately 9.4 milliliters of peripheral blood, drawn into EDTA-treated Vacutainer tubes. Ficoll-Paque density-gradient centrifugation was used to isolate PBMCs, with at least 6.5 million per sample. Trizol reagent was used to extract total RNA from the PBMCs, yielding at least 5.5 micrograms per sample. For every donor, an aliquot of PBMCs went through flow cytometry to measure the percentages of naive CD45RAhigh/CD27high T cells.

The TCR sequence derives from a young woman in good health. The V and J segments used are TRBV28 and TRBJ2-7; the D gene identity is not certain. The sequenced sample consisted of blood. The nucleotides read TGTGCCAGCAGTCCCCTATCTAGGGCTTCCTCCTACGAGCAGTACTTC. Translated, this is CASSPLSRASSYEQYF.